The entry that follows covers one TCR beta chain sequence. In its sample, this clone was seen once. The specificity of this receptor is unknown. The record has no base qualities; no much larger clone is one base away. This specimen comes from a study of shared clonotypes between healthy human individuals (TCRdb year 2020). In terms of the full investigation: The cohort included a few men and two women between 18 and 49 years of age. Leukapheresis yielded between about 0.9 and 8.9 billion PBMCs per donor. Blood TCR repertoires of about five healthy adults were deeply sequenced to estimate repertoire size and the extent of clonotype sharing between individuals. Libraries were prepared and TCR repertoires were sequenced by different laboratories using diverse techniques, in order to increase sequencing depth and limit assay-specific biases. For each donor, CD4 naive and CD4 memory were each run on three plates, CD8 naive on two plates, and CD8 memory on one plate. Overall study results and their limits: Higher generation probabilities were observed for clonotypes shared by all four sorted-subset donors than for non-shared clonotypes. Because the study included a small number of donors, the genetic and exposure-history diversity represented was limited. Sampling was limited to blood, and TCR repertoires in tissue likely differ from TCR repertoires in blood. Even with the large sequencing depth, rarefaction of the sorted-subset datasets indicated that sequencing was incomplete. Pairwise subsampling led to the expectation that sequencing depth would affect the degree of clonotype sharing among donors. Across four donors, approximately 5% of naive CD4, 3% to 3.5% of naive CD8, about 2.3% of memory CD4, and under 0.45% of memory CD8 clonotypes were shared. Naive subsets generally had larger estimated clonotype richness than memory subsets.

Using the deep immunoSEQ assay, multiplex PCR amplified TCR CDR3 regions from genomic DNA. Genomic DNA extracted from each cell subset was distributed evenly over all wells of several immunoSEQ 96-well plates, and each plate served as one replicate. For sorted subsets, approximately 200 ng of genomic DNA, equivalent to around 30,000 T cell genomes, went into each replicate PCR. The purified libraries were quantified using a Qubit 3.0 fluorometer, sized with a Bioanalyzer 2100, and then quantified again using the KAPA Library Quantification kit. A separate single-read 150-cycle Illumina NextSeq 550 flow cell was used to sequence each immunoSEQ 96-well plate. For the original study's pipeline: Because the immunoSEQ output held only junctional sequences and lacked quality scores, the filtering could not match the filtering applied to full-length reads. Sequences were annotated with PyIR, a Python wrapper for IgBLAST v1.9, using IMGT germline references to assign V/J genes and CDR3. Any read was removed if the V/J assignment was weak (E-value above 1e-6), the CDR3 was missing, or the read contained stop codons, out-of-frame junctions, or ambiguous translated residues. V3J clonotypes were defined as sequences sharing an identical inferred V gene, J gene, and CDR3 amino acid sequence. Percentage overlap between repertoires was computed as shared unique clonotypes divided by the size of the smaller repertoire. Three approaches were used to assess repertoire richness: RTK rarefaction, the Chao1 estimator, and Recon v2.1 estimates of unobserved clonotypes. Generation probabilities for all TCRbeta clonotypes obtained by the gDNA method from a handful of donors were computed using OLGA. The source is immuneACCESS, and TCRdb retained only in-frame sequences with V and J called. Part of the clones is not carried over; for the studies checked, unresolved V genes explain less than half of this, and the remainder is unexplained. The V and J calls and clone size come from that table; D and trimming were worked out from the DNA. This sample has about 730,000 clones in its table, and roughly two thirds of those were observed once. The ten largest clones take up approximately 1.7% of the sample.

Spanning cysteine to phenylalanine, the CDR3 consists of 15 amino acids. The DNA shown is the 45-base CDR3, in frame from base 1. Unmatched junction bases come to 5, with V trimmed by 7 bases and J by 1 base. The CDR1 and CDR2 encoded by the germline V gene are WSHSY and SAAADI. The donors were healthy, HIV-negative adults with no recently reported acute infections or vaccinations. Only Caucasian adults living in Nashville, Tennessee, USA were represented among the donors. CD4+ T cells were enriched by magnetic negative selection; naive cells were then positively selected on CD45RA, and the negative fraction formed the memory subset. Blood was collected by leukapheresis, and PBMCs were isolated by Ficoll-Histopaque density gradient centrifugation and then cryopreserved in liquid nitrogen vapor phase. Purity and quantity of every magnetically sorted T cell population were checked by analytical flow cytometry. From each sorted fraction, genomic DNA was isolated and quantified by UV absorbance on a Nanodrop 2000c.

The receptor was derived from a woman aged 30 to 39 in good health. This sequence uses TRBV10-2 and TRBJ2-1; 9 of the junction bases match TRBD2. The sample consisted of memory CD4+ T cells sorted from blood. The cell subset or site label on this specimen signifies: CD45RA-negative fraction. The nucleotide sequence reads TGCGCCAGCAACTCGGCGGGAGGGTCCTACAATGAGCAGTTCTTC. It is translated as CASNSAGGSYNEQFF.